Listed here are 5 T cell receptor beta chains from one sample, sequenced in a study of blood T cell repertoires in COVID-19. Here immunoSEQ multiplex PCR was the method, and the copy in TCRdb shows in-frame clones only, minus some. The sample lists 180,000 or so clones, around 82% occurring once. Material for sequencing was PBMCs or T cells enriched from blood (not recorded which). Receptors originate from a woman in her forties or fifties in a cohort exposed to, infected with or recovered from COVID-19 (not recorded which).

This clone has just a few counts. This chain's CDR3 is CARSLAPGQGFAGANVLTF. For the CDR3, the DNA is TGTGCCAGAAGCTTAGCACCGGGACAGGGATTTGCTGGGGCCAACGTCCTGACTTTC. The chain joins TRBV7-5 to TRBJ2-6; no DNA check was done on the table's D call, TRBD1. TRBV7-5 is flagged as a pseudogene. The CDR3 is 19 residues long.

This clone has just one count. For the CDR3, the DNA is TGCGCCAGCAGTGAGCCCATGTGGCCCGGGACAGGGAGGTCCTACGAGCAGTACTTC. Encoded protein: CASSEPMWPGTGRSYEQYF. V gene TRBV10-2 combines with J gene TRBJ2-7; the match to TRBD1 covers 9 bases. The V gene end was trimmed by 2 bases and the J gene end by 1 base; junction bases not matched to a gene: 15. The CDR3 sequence is 19 residues long. In germline, CDR1 is WSHSY, CDR2 SAAADI.

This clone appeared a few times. The CDR3 loop is CAISESKRETGELFF. The CDR3 DNA follows: TGTGCCATCAGTGAGTCGAAGCGGGAGACCGGGGAGCTGTTTTTT. This sequence joins TRBV10-3 and TRBJ2-2; 8 positions match TRBD2. CDR1 and CDR2 from the germline V gene are ENHRY and SYGVKD. The V and J ends lost 0 bases and 5 bases, in that order; junction bases with no gene match: 2. The CDR3 totals 15 residues.

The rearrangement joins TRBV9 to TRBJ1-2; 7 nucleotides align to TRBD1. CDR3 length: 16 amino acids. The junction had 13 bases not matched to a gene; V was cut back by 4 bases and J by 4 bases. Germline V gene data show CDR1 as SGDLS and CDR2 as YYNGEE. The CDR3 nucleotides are TGTGCCAGCAGCCCGCAAGGGGGGACAGTTGGCTATGGCTACACCTTC. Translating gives CASSPQGGTVGYGYTF.

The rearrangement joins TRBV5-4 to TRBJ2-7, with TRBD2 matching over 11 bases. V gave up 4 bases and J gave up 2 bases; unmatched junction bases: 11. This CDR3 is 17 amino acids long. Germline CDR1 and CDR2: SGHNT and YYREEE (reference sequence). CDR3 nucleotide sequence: TGTGCCAGCAGCGGGGGGGGTGGGACTAGCGGCGCCTACGAGCAGTACTTC. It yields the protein CASSGGGGTSGAYEQYF.